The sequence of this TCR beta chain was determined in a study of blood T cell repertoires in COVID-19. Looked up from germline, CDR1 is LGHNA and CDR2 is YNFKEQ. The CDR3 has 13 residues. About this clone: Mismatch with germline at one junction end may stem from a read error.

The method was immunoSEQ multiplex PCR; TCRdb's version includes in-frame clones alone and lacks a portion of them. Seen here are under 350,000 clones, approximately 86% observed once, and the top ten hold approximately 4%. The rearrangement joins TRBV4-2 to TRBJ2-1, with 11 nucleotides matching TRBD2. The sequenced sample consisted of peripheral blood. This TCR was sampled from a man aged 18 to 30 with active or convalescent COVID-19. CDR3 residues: CASSQLAGGLEIF. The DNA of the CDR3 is TGTGCCAGCAGCCAACTAGCGGGAGGTCTGGAGATCTTC.